This entry is about one TCR beta chain. Its cognate antigen is unknown. Sequencing used immunoSEQ multiplex PCR; TCRdb keeps in-frame clones, though not all of them. The table shows roughly 10,000 clones, with around 90% occurring only once. The record originates from a study of STAT3 mutations in large granular lymphocyte leukemia. General observations from the study: All newly emerging clones after therapy were STAT3 wild type. Every T-LGLL patient had at least one immunodominant TCRbeta clonotype. Samples missed the first appearance of the clone.

Trimming cost V 5 bases and J 3 bases; bases outside gene matches: 2. The CDR3 totals 14 residues. Germline lookup yields CDR1 SGHTA and CDR2 FQGNSA. This clonotype originated in a man aged 55 to 70 with T-cell large granular lymphocyte leukemia. Some clones in this sample may be carry-over from other donors' samples. The V and J genes are TRBV7-2 and TRBJ2-7; 12 bases agree with TRBD2. Input material: peripheral blood mononuclear cells. CDR3 loop: CASSMTSGSYEQYF. The DNA for the CDR3 is TGTGCCAGCAGCATGACTAGCGGGAGCTACGAGCAGTACTTC.